These T cell receptor beta chains were read from a single sample in a study of blood T cell repertoires in COVID-19. Sequencing was performed with immunoSEQ multiplex PCR; in TCRdb, only in-frame clones are kept and a portion is missing. The sample gives 200,000 to 300,000 clones, around 86% of which show up once; around 1.7% is in the top ten. Input material: PBMCs or T cells enriched from blood (not recorded which). These receptors all stem from a man aged 40-49 years who had recovered from COVID-19. Each CDR3 is given with its conserved first and last residue. The D gene is left open where the match is weak. Rows give clone size only sometimes, using once, few, many, or a class for an expanded clone.

clone_size | j_call | d_call | v_call | cdr3_nt | cdr3_aa
- | TRBJ1-2 | TRBD1 | TRBV7-3 | TGTGCCAGCAGCTTAATGGCTCCCGGGACAGGGGCGGAAGGCTACACCTTC | CASSLMAPGTGAEGYTF
- | TRBJ2-1 | - | TRBV4-1 | TGCGCCAGCAGCGAAGAGCCCCTGTTCGAAGGCGGGAACTATGAGCAGTTCTTC | CASSEEPLFEGGNYEQFF
few | TRBJ1-2 | - | TRBV20-1 | TGCGTATCCAGGTTTAACTATGGCTACACCTTC | CVSRFNYGYTF
- | TRBJ2-2 | TRBD2 | TRBV3-1/TRBV3-2 | TGTGCCAGCAGCCAAGTCGGGGGGGCGCAGACCGGGGAGCTGTTTTTT | CASSQVGGAQTGELFF
- | TRBJ1-6 | TRBD1 | TRBV18 | TGTGCCAGCTCACCCGGACAGGGACGGATGGACTTT | CASSPGQGRMDF
few | TRBJ1-5 | - | TRBV10-1 | TGCGCCAGCACCTTCACTGGAGGGAGTAGCAATCAGCCCCAGCATTTT | CASTFTGGSSNQPQHF
- | TRBJ1-2 | - | TRBV20-1 | TGCAGTGCTAGTGCCGGGGTCAACTATGGCTACACCTTC | CSASAGVNYGYTF
- | TRBJ2-3 | - | TRBV29-1 | TGCAGCGTTAAGTGTTGGGGCCCTAGCACAGATACGCAGTATTTT | CSVKCWGPSTDTQYF
once | TRBJ2-3 | TRBD2 | TRBV7-2 | TGTGCCAGCAGCTTTGGGGAGCGGGGGGCCGGAGATACGCAGTATTTT | CASSFGERGAGDTQYF
- | TRBJ2-7 | - | TRBV6-5 | TGTGCCAGCAGTTCCCCCCAGGGTTACGAGCAGTACTTC | CASSSPQGYEQYF
- | TRBJ2-2 | - | TRBV29-1 | TGCAGCGTTGGGGGAGCCGGGGAGCTGTTTTTT | CSVGGAGELFF
- | TRBJ2-1 | TRBD2 | TRBV19 | TGTGCCAGTAGTATAATGCAGCGGGGGACCTACAATGAGCAGTTCTTC | CASSIMQRGTYNEQFF
- | TRBJ1-2 | TRBD1 | TRBV7-2 | TGTGCCAGCAGCCGGGACAGGGAACTAAGTGGCTACACCTTC | CASSRDRELSGYTF
- | TRBJ1-2 | - | TRBV19 | TGTGCCAGTAGGAAAGCCGGGTCCTATAACTATGGCTACACCTTC | CASRKAGSYNYGYTF
- | TRBJ1-1 | TRBD1 | TRBV11-3 | TGTGCCAGCAGCCCACAGGGGGTGGGCACTGAAGCTTTCTTT | CASSPQGVGTEAFF
- | TRBJ1-6 | - | TRBV19 | TGTGCCAGTAGTCAAGAGAGGGGAGGATCACCCCTCCACTTT | CASSQERGGSPLHF
- | TRBJ1-5 | - | TRBV27 | TGTGCCAGCAGCACTCTGTGGGGGGGGCGATATCAGCCCCAGCATTTT | CASSTLWGGRYQPQHF
few | TRBJ2-4 | TRBD1 | TRBV10-2 | TGCGCCAGCAGTGACGTGACAGGGTTTTACATTCAGTACTTC | CASSDVTGFYIQYF
once | TRBJ2-5 | TRBD1 | TRBV2 | TGTGCCAGCAGTGGCCGGAGGACAGGCGGAGACTTC | CASSGRRTGGDF
- | TRBJ2-3 | TRBD1 | TRBV7-2 | TGTGCCAGCAGCGGTGACAGGGGGAGAACAGATACGCAGTATTTT | CASSGDRGRTDTQYF
- | TRBJ2-2 | TRBD2 | TRBV29-1 | TGCAGCGTTATACTAGCGGGGGGGCCGTCGTCCGGGGAGCTGTTTTTT | CSVILAGGPSSGELFF
- | TRBJ1-6 | - | TRBV30 | TGTGCCTGGAGTCAGGGCCTGAATTCACCCCTCCACTTT | CAWSQGLNSPLHF
- | TRBJ2-1 | TRBD2 | TRBV6-5 | TGTGCCAGCAGCCGCGGGGGATACAATGAGCAGTTCTTC | CASSRGGYNEQFF
- | TRBJ2-1 | - | TRBV12-3/TRBV12-4 | TGTGCCAGCACCCTTAGCTCCTACAATGAGCAGTTCTTC | CASTLSSYNEQFF
- | TRBJ2-1 | TRBD2 | TRBV29-1 | TGCAGCGTGGACATTAGCGGGACCGATGAGCAGTTCTTC | CSVDISGTDEQFF
- | TRBJ1-2 | - | TRBV9 | TGTGCCAGCAGCGTAGAAGGGGCTAACTATGGCTACACCTTC | CASSVEGANYGYTF
- | TRBJ2-4 | TRBD1 | TRBV6-2/TRBV6-3 | TGTGCCAGCAGTTTTCACCCCGACAGGGTAGATCAAGTTCAGTACTTC | CASSFHPDRVDQVQYF
- | TRBJ2-5 | TRBD2 | TRBV27 | TGTGCCAGCAGCCAGCGGGAGCAAGAGACCCAGTACTTC | CASSQREQETQYF
- | TRBJ2-3 | - | TRBV2 | TGTGCCAGCACCGTCCGTTATTCGGGGGAGACAGATACGCAGTATTTT | CASTVRYSGETDTQYF
- | TRBJ1-1 | - | TRBV29-1 | TGCAGCGTTGTTCTGGGCTCGAACACTGAAGCTTTCTTT | CSVVLGSNTEAFF
- | TRBJ1-3 | - | TRBV2 | TGTGCCGCTCTGGGCCAAGGGGTGGAAACTGGAAACACCATATATTTT | CAALGQGVETGNTIYF
- | TRBJ1-5 | - | TRBV18 | TGTGCCAGCTCACCAGGGGAGCATCAGCCCCAGCATTTT | CASSPGEHQPQHF
- | TRBJ2-2 | TRBD2 | TRBV10-1 | TGCGCCAGCGGGGGGGACGGGAGAGTGAACACCGGGGAGCTGTTTTTT | CASGGDGRVNTGELFF
once | TRBJ1-2 | TRBD1 | TRBV4-3 | TGCGCCAGCAGCCAACCCGGGACAGGGAGTGGCTACACCTTC | CASSQPGTGSGYTF
- | TRBJ1-6 | - | TRBV9 | TGTGCCAGCAGCGTTCAGGGAACGGATAATTCACCCCTCCACTTT | CASSVQGTDNSPLHF
- | TRBJ2-7 | TRBD2 | TRBV9 | TGTGCCAGCAGCGGGGGCCTAGCGGGGAAGGGCGAGCAGTACTTC | CASSGGLAGKGEQYF
- | TRBJ1-1 | - | TRBV3-1/TRBV3-2 | TGTGCCAGCAGCCAAGCTATGGGACAAACTGAAGCTTTCTTT | CASSQAMGQTEAFF
- | TRBJ1-1 | - | TRBV18 | TGTGCCAGCTCACCAGGTCCGGACACTGAAGCTTTCTTT | CASSPGPDTEAFF
- | TRBJ2-1 | TRBD2 | TRBV6-2/TRBV6-3 | TGTGCCAGCAGTTTCCGGCGGGGGGGATACAATGAGCAGTTCTTC | CASSFRRGGYNEQFF
- | TRBJ1-5 | TRBD1 | TRBV30 | TGTGCCTGGAGCGATACCGGGACAGGGCTGAATCAGCCCCAGCATTTT | CAWSDTGTGLNQPQHF
- | TRBJ2-1 | TRBD2 | TRBV28 | TGTGCCAGCATACAAGGGAGCGGGAACCACAATGAGCAGTTCTTC | CASIQGSGNHNEQFF
- | TRBJ2-3 | - | TRBV2 | TGTGCCAGCAGTGTGCCCCGGCAGGGGATAGGAGATACGCAGTATTTT | CASSVPRQGIGDTQYF
few | TRBJ1-5 | - | TRBV18 | TGTGCCAGCTCACCAGGGGGGACTGTTCAGCCCCAGCATTTT | CASSPGGTVQPQHF
- | TRBJ1-5 | - | TRBV27 | TGTGCCAGCAGTACGGGGAATAGCAATCAGCCCCAGCATTTT | CASSTGNSNQPQHF
- | TRBJ2-7 | TRBD2 | TRBV3-1/TRBV3-2 | TGTGCCAGCAGCCAAGATTGGCTAGCGGGCTCCTACGAGCAGTACTTC | CASSQDWLAGSYEQYF
- | TRBJ2-3 | TRBD2 | TRBV7-8 | TGTGCCAGCAGCTTAGTACTAGCGGGATATGCGAGCACAGATACGCAGTATTTT | CASSLVLAGYASTDTQYF
- | TRBJ2-5 | - | TRBV19 | TGTGCCAGTAGTATAAGCCGTCAAGAGACCCAGTACTTC | CASSISRQETQYF
once | TRBJ2-1 | - | TRBV6-5 | TGTGCCAGCAGTTACTCGATAGTGAACAATGAGCAGTTCTTC | CASSYSIVNNEQFF
- | TRBJ2-3 | TRBD2 | TRBV7-2 | TGTGCCAGCAGCCCCCAGCGGGGGGGATACACAGATACGCAGTATTTT | CASSPQRGGYTDTQYF
- | TRBJ2-2 | TRBD2 | TRBV7-2 | TGTGCCAGCAGCCCCCGGGCGGCGGGGGGTTGGACCGGGGAGCTGTTTTTT | CASSPRAAGGWTGELFF